The 13 T cell receptor beta chains in this list originate from one sample, sequenced in a study of CD8+ T cells in alopecia areata. Treatment given: oral pan-JAK inhibitor, 5-10 mg twice daily. RNA, once extracted, was reverse transcribed into cDNA for use as the sequencing template. Profiled with immunoSEQ multiplex PCR; TCRdb holds only in-frame clones, not every one. The data show 150,000 to 250,000 clones, with more than 45% seen just once and about 5.1% held by the top ten. The material sequenced was CD4+ T cells sorted from blood, taken at week 24, from a patient treated with tofacitinib. The source of these receptors is a human donor with alopecia areata.

This clone was seen only once. In DNA form, the CDR3 reads TGCGCCAGCAGCCAAGTTTTGGGCGGGGGTGCCTACAATGAGCAGTTCTTC. This translates into CASSQVLGGGAYNEQFF. This rearrangement joins TRBV4-3 to TRBJ2-1, with 7 bases that match TRBD2. CDR1 is LGHNA and CDR2 is YSLEER in the germline V gene. This CDR3 has 17 residues. Unmatched junction bases numbered 8, after V lost 1 base and J lost 2 bases.

The sample holds a few counts of this clone. The V call is TRBV28, the J call TRBJ2-1; D is perhaps TRBD1 (5 bases). From germline, CDR1 is MDHEN and CDR2 SYDVKM. This CDR3 is built from 13 residues. Trimming cost V 7 bases and J 2 bases, with 9 bases left between them. CDR3 protein: CASNAQAYNEQFF. The CDR3, as DNA: TGTGCCAGCAACGCACAGGCCTACAATGAGCAGTTCTTC. The full variable domain, completed using reference TRBV28 and TRBJ2-1, is DVKVTQSSRYLVKRTGEKVFLECVQDMDHENMFWYRQDPGLGLRLIYFSYDVKMKEKGDIPEGYSVSREKKERFSLILESASTNQTSMYLCASNAQAYNEQFFGPGTRLTVL.

The chain is built from TRBV2 and TRBJ2-1; D is unresolved. Trimming shortened V by 4 bases and J by 5 bases, and 9 bases separated the two germline ends. This CDR3 has 13 amino acids. The germline V gene encodes CDR1 SNHLY and CDR2 FYNNEI. The CDR3 sequence: CASSVTRNNEQFF. The DNA for the CDR3 is TGTGCCAGCAGTGTGACGAGAAACAATGAGCAGTTCTTC. Complete variable domain (other parts from reference TRBV2 and TRBJ2-1): EPEVTQTPSHQVTQMGQEVILRCVPISNHLYFYWYRQILGQKVEFLVSFYNNEISEKSEIFDDQFSVERPDGSNFTLKIRSTKLEDSAMYFCASSVTRNNEQFFGPGTRLTVL.

This clone was counted only a few times. J is TRBJ2-2 and V is TRBV6-5; D call uncertain. CDR1 is MNHEY and CDR2 is SVGAGI in the germline V gene. Trimming shortened V by 0 bases and J by 4 bases, and 12 bases separated the two germline ends. The CDR3 has 16 residues. CDR3 amino acids: CASSYSVQALTGELFF. The CDR3 region has the DNA TGTGCCAGCAGTTACTCTGTCCAGGCCCTCACCGGGGAGCTGTTTTTT.

This rearrangement joins TRBV29-1 to TRBJ1-1, with TRBD1 matching 8 bases. This CDR3 spans 13 amino acids. Germline CDR1 reads SQVTM; CDR2 reads ANQGSEA. Trimming took 7 bases from V and 1 from J; bases not matched to a gene: 5. The CDR3 DNA reads as TGCAGCGGAGGACAGGGCGGGAACACTGAAGCTTTCTTT. Encoded protein: CSGGQGGNTEAFF. The whole variable domain, filled in from reference TRBV29-1 and TRBJ1-1, reads SAVISQKPSRDICQRGTSLTIQCQVDSQVTMMFWYRQQPGQSLTLIATANQGSEATYESGFVIDKFPISRPNLTFSTLTVSNMSPEDSSIYLCSGGQGGNTEAFFGQGTRLTVV.

This clone was counted only a few times. This rearrangement joins TRBV29-1 to TRBJ2-3, with no clear D. This CDR3 has 14 residues. The germline V and J ends were trimmed by 2 bases and 0 bases, with 9 bases remaining between them. Germline lookup yields CDR1 SQVTM and CDR2 ANQGSEA. The DNA for the CDR3 is TGCAGCGTTGAATCCCTGGAGAGCACAGATACGCAGTATTTT. Amino acids: CSVESLESTDTQYF.

The V and J genes are TRBV30 and TRBJ2-5; D is unclear. The CDR3 consists of 12 residues. From germline, CDR1 is GTSNPN and CDR2 SVGIG (reference sequence). Trimming pared 3 bases from V and 5 bases from J, leaving 10 bases between. The CDR3: CAWRARLETQYF. The CDR3, as DNA: TGTGCCTGGAGGGCTAGGCTGGAGACCCAGTACTTC.

V and J are TRBV29-1 and TRBJ1-4; tentatively, D is TRBD1 (5 bases). V lost 7 bases to trimming and J lost 3 bases, with 18 bases between them. The CDR3 loop spans 15 amino acids. Germline V CDR1 and CDR2: SQVTM, ANQGSEA. CDR3 in amino acids: CSGGTVRGPNEKLFF. CDR3 nucleotides: TGCAGCGGGGGGACGGTACGAGGGCCTAATGAAAAACTGTTTTTT.

J is TRBJ2-3 and V is TRBV5-1; tentative D call: TRBD1 (5 bases). V lost 4 bases and J lost 6, with 12 bases in between. The CDR3 runs to 13 residues. The germline V gene has CDR1 SGHRS and CDR2 YFSETQ. CDR3 loop: CASSPDSADTQYF. The CDR3 region has the DNA TGCGCCAGCAGCCCAGACAGTGCGGATACGCAGTATTTT.

The chain couples TRBV7-3 to TRBJ2-3, with TRBD2 matching 8 bases. The CDR3 extends over 15 amino acids. After removal of 5 bases from V and 5 bases from J, the junction contained 9 bases not matched to a gene. CDR1 is SGHTA and CDR2 is FQGTGA in the germline V gene. The CDR3 sequence is CASSPGLGAGDTQYF. The DNA of the CDR3 is TGTGCCAGCAGCCCGGGACTAGGGGCGGGAGATACGCAGTATTTT.

CDR3 DNA: TGTGCCAGCAGCTTAGACATTCGGGAGACCCAGTACTTC. Amino acids: CASSLDIRETQYF. The chain combines TRBV7-2 with TRBJ2-5; D gene ambiguous. Trimming removed 1 base from V and 5 bases from J, with 8 bases in between. This CDR3 has 13 amino acids. CDR1 is SGHTA, CDR2 FQGNSA, per germline.

Only a few counts were recorded for this clone. V usage is TRBV11-2 and J usage is TRBJ2-7; 10 bases match TRBD2. This CDR3 contains 17 residues. Per germline, CDR1 SGHAT and CDR2 FQNNGV. Trimming took 4 bases from V and 3 from J; bases not matched to a gene: 12. As DNA, the CDR3 is TGTGCCAGCAGCTCCCTACCGGGACTAGCGATTGACTACGAGCAGTACTTC. Translating it yields CASSSLPGLAIDYEQYF.

This clone was detected ten times or more. The genes are TRBV7-2 and TRBJ2-6; D unclear. CDR1 is SGHTA and CDR2 is FQGNSA in the germline V gene. V was shortened by 5 bases and J by 6 bases, with 8 bases between the two germline ends. The length of the CDR3 is 13 residues. This chain's CDR3 is CASSPGAANVLTF. The CDR3 DNA follows: TGTGCCAGCAGCCCAGGAGCGGCCAACGTCCTGACTTTC.